The entry below describes one TCR beta chain. This clone has a single count. Its binding antigen is unknown. No per-base quality is available; no much larger clone lies one base away. This sample stems from a study of shared clonotypes between healthy human individuals (dated by TCRdb to 2020 to 2021). Regarding the study in general: A few men and two women, aged 18 to 49 years, made up the cohort. For each donor, CD4 naive and CD4 memory were each given three plates, CD8 naive was given two plates, and CD8 memory was given one plate. The study deeply sequenced blood TCR repertoires of 5 or 6 healthy adults to estimate repertoire size and the extent of clonotype sharing between individuals. Libraries were prepared and TCR repertoires were sequenced by different laboratories using diverse techniques, in order to increase sequencing depth and limit assay-specific biases. Leukapheresis yielded between about 0.94 and 10 billion PBMCs per donor. Results and caveats for the whole study, not just this receptor: Estimated clonotype richness was generally larger for naive than for memory subsets. Sampling was restricted to blood, and TCR repertoires in tissues likely differ from the TCR repertoires found in blood. Rarefaction of sorted-subset datasets indicated incomplete sequencing despite the large sequencing depth. Higher generation probabilities were observed for clonotypes shared by all four sorted-subset donors than for non-shared clonotypes. When several donors were compared, the shared fraction of clonotypes was about 5.5% for naive CD4, 3.5% to 4% for naive CD8, 2.3% for memory CD4, and roughly 0.43% for memory CD8. Based on pairwise subsampling, the degree of clonotype sharing among donors was expected to be affected by sequencing depth. Because the study included a small number of donors, the genetic and exposure-history diversity represented was limited.

TCR CDR3 regions were amplified from genomic DNA by multiplex PCR using the deep immunoSEQ assay. Extracted genomic DNA from each cell subset was distributed evenly across all wells of several immunoSEQ 96-well plates, and each plate was treated as a replicate. Each replicate PCR for sorted subsets received approximately 200 ng genomic DNA, equal to 28,000 or so T cell genomes. Purified libraries were measured with a Qubit 3.0 fluorometer, size-checked on a Bioanalyzer 2100, and measured again with the KAPA Library Quantification kit. Every immunoSEQ 96-well plate was sequenced on a separate single-read 150-cycle Illumina NextSeq 550 flow cell. In the paper's pipeline: Because only junctional sequences without quality scores were contained in the immunoSEQ output, filtering matching that applied to full-length reads could not be performed. Sequences were annotated with PyIR, a Python wrapper for IgBLAST v1.9, and V/J genes and CDR3 were assigned using IMGT germline references. Reads were filtered out if the reads had weak V/J assignments (E-value above 1e-6), no CDR3, stop codons, out-of-frame junctions, or ambiguous translated residues. V3J clonotypes were defined as sequences sharing the same inferred V gene, J gene, and CDR3 amino acid sequence. The percentage overlap between two repertoires was calculated by dividing the number of shared unique clonotypes by the size of the smaller repertoire. Three approaches were used to assess repertoire richness: RTK rarefaction, the Chao1 estimator, and Recon v2.1 estimates of unobserved clonotypes. Generation probabilities for all TCRbeta clonotypes obtained by the gDNA method from several donors were computed using OLGA. TCRdb stores this immuneACCESS table with in-frame sequences only. Part of the clones is absent; in the studies checked, under half of the shortfall reflects unresolved V genes, and no reason is known for the rest. From that table come the V and J calls and clone size; the DNA was used to work out D and trimming. Within this sample are around 650,000 clones, with around 96% of them counted one time only. The ten largest account for 0.11% of the sample.

For the CD8 naive samples, CD45RO-negative cells were positively selected for CCR7, yielding a CD45RA+CCR7+ population from which TemRA cells were excluded. Healthy HIV-negative adults with no recently reported acute infections or vaccinations were included as donors. Only Caucasian adults living in Nashville, Tennessee, USA were represented among the donors. Blood was obtained by leukapheresis, after which PBMCs were separated by Ficoll-Histopaque density gradient centrifugation and cryopreserved in liquid nitrogen vapor phase. Analytical flow cytometry was used to check the purity and quantity of each magnetically sorted T cell population. Genomic DNA was isolated from every sorted fraction and measured by UV absorbance on a Nanodrop 2000c. Trimming takes 3 bases off V and 7 bases off J; junction bases not matched to a gene: 6. The germline V gene provides CDR1 MGHRA and CDR2 YSYEKL. The CDR3 covers 14 residues, taking in both the cysteine and the phenylalanine. Only the CDR3 region is kept as DNA, spanning 42 bases read in frame from base 1.

The sequenced sample consisted of naive CD8+ T cells sorted from blood. The meaning of the sample's cell subset or site label: CD45RA+CCR7+. The TCR comes from a woman aged 25 to 39 in good health. Here the chain combines TRBV4-1 and TRBJ2-1; a stretch of 7 junction bases matches TRBD2. The sequence in DNA is TGCGCCAGCAGCCAGGCACTAGCGCTTAATGAGCAGTTCTTC. Its translation is CASSQALALNEQFF.